What follows are 18 T cell receptor beta chains derived from one specimen sequenced in a study of cytomegalovirus exposure and HLA in healthy donors. PCR used 60 Vbeta primers and 13 Jbeta primers. Sequencing used immunoSEQ multiplex PCR; TCRdb keeps in-frame clones, though not all of them. Among roughly 150,000 clones listed, 80% were seen once. The sequenced material came from PBMCs. Receptor source: a man aged 30-40 years in good health.

The chain uses TRBV4-1 and TRBJ2-2, with TRBD2 matching over 8 bases. The CDR3 is 17 residues long. After removal of 4 bases from V and 6 bases from J, the junction contained 13 bases not matched to a gene. Looked up from germline, CDR1 is MGHRA and CDR2 is YSYEKL. The chain's CDR3 is CASSPIGGAHVAGELFF. The CDR3 DNA follows: TGCGCCAGCAGCCCGATCGGGGGGGCGCATGTTGCCGGGGAGCTGTTTTTT.

The table lists this clone with a few counts. The rearrangement links TRBV7-2 to TRBJ1-5, with D maybe TRBD1 (6 bases). V was pared by 1 base and J by 3 bases, with 13 bases between. Germline assignment: CDR1 SGHTA and CDR2 FQGNSA. This CDR3 is built from 16 residues. The CDR3 is CASSLDGGRANQPQHF. The CDR3 coding sequence is TGTGCCAGCAGCTTAGACGGGGGGCGAGCCAATCAGCCCCAGCATTTT.

This chain links TRBV4-3 with TRBJ2-1; 7 bases are shared with TRBD1. This CDR3 has 15 residues. Germline V gene data show CDR1 as LGHNA and CDR2 as YSLEER. Trimming at V came to 1 base and at J to 0 bases, leaving 0 bases not matched to a gene. The CDR3 protein is CASSQGDSSYNEQFF. Here the CDR3 DNA reads TGCGCCAGCAGCCAAGGGGACAGCTCCTACAATGAGCAGTTCTTC.

This chain joins TRBV6-5 and TRBJ1-1, with TRBD1 identical over 10 bases. The CDR3 totals 14 residues. Germline loops: CDR1 MNHEY, CDR2 SVGAGI. The trim removed 6 bases at V and 3 bases at J, leaving 4 bases unmatched. The chain's CDR3 is CASRRGQGYTEAFF. In DNA, the CDR3 is TGTGCCAGCAGACGGGGACAGGGGTACACTGAAGCTTTCTTT.

Regarding this clone: The germline gene is not matched at one end of the junction; a read error may be the cause. The V and J genes are TRBV7-9 and TRBJ1-4; D remains ambiguous. This CDR3 spans 13 amino acids. CDR1 SEHNR and CDR2 FQNEAQ come from the germline V gene (reference sequence). CDR3 sequence: CSSSVTLDEKLFF. CDR3 DNA: TGTTCCAGCAGCGTCACTCTGGATGAAAAACTGTTTTTT.

Only a few counts were recorded for this clone. The chain carries TRBV5-1 and TRBJ1-5, with 7 bases fitting TRBD1. The CDR3 spans 15 residues. The V segment lost 1 base and the J segment 8 bases; nucleotides outside the gene matches: 9. The germline gives CDR1 SGHRS, CDR2 YFSETQ. As DNA, the CDR3 is TGCGCCAGCAGCTTGACTGGGACAGATAAAGAGCCCCAGCATTTT. It yields the protein CASSLTGTDKEPQHF. Filled out from reference TRBV5-1 and TRBJ1-5, the complete variable domain reads KAGVTQTPRYLIKTRGQQVTLSCSPISGHRSVSWYQQTPGQGLQFLFEYFSETQRNKGNFPGRFSGRQFSNSRSEMNVSTLELGDSALYLCASSLTGTDKEPQHFGDGTRLSIL.

This chain uses TRBV6-1 with TRBJ2-5; D is possibly TRBD1 (6 bases). CDR3 length: 15 amino acids. In germline, CDR1 is MNHNS, CDR2 SASEGT. Between the trimmed V and J ends, which lost 3 bases and 5 bases, there was a span of 16 bases. CDR3 protein: CASSDRLGHSETQYF. The CDR3 nucleotides are TGTGCCAGCAGTGATAGATTGGGACACTCTGAGACCCAGTACTTC.

The chain combines TRBV7-3 with TRBJ2-1, with a possible D match to TRBD1 (5 bases). Germline V CDR1 and CDR2: SGHTA, FQGTGA. The V and J ends lost 5 bases and 4 bases respectively, with 12 bases between them. The CDR3 covers 14 residues. Here the CDR3 DNA reads TGTGCCAGCAGCCCATCAGCAGGGTACAATGAGCAGTTCTTC. Protein product: CASSPSAGYNEQFF.

V gene TRBV18 combines with J gene TRBJ1-4, with a weak D call TRBD1 (6 bases). Germline CDR1 and CDR2: KGHSH and LQKENI. Trimming cost V 4 bases and J 4 bases, with 16 bases left between them. The length of the CDR3 is 16 residues. The CDR3 is CASSHLGQSGNEKLFF. The CDR3 DNA sequence: TGTGCCAGCTCACACCTTGGACAGTCGGGTAATGAAAAACTGTTTTTT. Full variable domain (rest looked up from reference TRBV18 and TRBJ1-4): NAGVMQNPRHLVRRRGQEARLRCSPMKGHSHVYWYRQLPEEGLKFMVYLQKENIIDESGMPKERFSAEFPKEGPSILRIQQVVRGDSAAYFCASSHLGQSGNEKLFFGSGTQLSVL.

This rearrangement joins TRBV7-3 to TRBJ2-3, with 11 bases identical to TRBD2. Germline loops: CDR1 SGHTA, CDR2 FQGTGA. V gave up 2 bases and J gave up 2 bases; unmatched junction bases: 3. The CDR3 has 16 amino acids. CDR3 loop: CASSLGTSGYTDTQYF. Written as DNA, the CDR3 is TGTGCCAGCAGCTTAGGGACTAGCGGCTACACAGATACGCAGTATTTT.

The chain employs TRBV11-2 and TRBJ2-7; 7 nucleotides align to TRBD1. The CDR3 is made up of 14 amino acids. Per germline, CDR1 SGHAT and CDR2 FQNNGV. V trimming: 6 bases; J trimming: 3 bases; junction bases outside the gene matches: 8. The CDR3 nucleotides are TGTGCCAGCAGGTCCGGGACAGCAGTCTACGAGCAGTACTTC. Protein sequence: CASRSGTAVYEQYF.

The rearrangement joins TRBV7-8 to TRBJ2-3; TRBD1 might be the D (6 bases). Trimming took 3 bases from V and 0 from J, leaving 16 bases between them. In germline, CDR1 is SGHVS, CDR2 FQNEAQ. The CDR3 covers 17 residues. The CDR3 DNA reads as TGTGCCAGCAGCTTGGGTCGTTTACAGGGTAGCACAGATACGCAGTATTTT. Encoded protein: CASSLGRLQGSTDTQYF.

Concerning this clone: Other DNA sequences in this specimen translate into the identical CDR3. V usage is TRBV9 and J usage is TRBJ2-3; 9 bases map to TRBD1. The CDR3 totals 15 residues. CDR1 and CDR2 from the germline V gene are SGDLS and YYNGEE. With V trimmed by 2 bases and J by 1 base, 2 bases remained unmatched. The CDR3 reads CASSVGDRGTDTQYF. CDR3 DNA: TGTGCCAGCAGCGTCGGGGACAGGGGCACAGATACGCAGTATTTT. Combining the CDR3 with reference TRBV9 and TRBJ2-3 gives the whole variable domain DSGVTQTPKHLITATGQRVTLRCSPRSGDLSVYWYQQSLDQGLQFLIQYYNGEERAKGNILERFSAQQFPDLHSELNLSSLELGDSALYFCASSVGDRGTDTQYFGPGTRLTVL.

The table lists this clone with a count of one. The V call is TRBV11-3, the J call TRBJ2-2; a possible D gene is TRBD2 (5 bases). The CDR3 contains 16 residues. V dropped 5 bases and J dropped 5 bases, with 18 bases sitting between them. Looked up from germline, CDR1 is SGHNT and CDR2 is YENEEA. The CDR3 loop is CASSPLFGSQTGELFF. CDR3 coding DNA: TGTGCCAGCAGCCCTTTATTTGGGAGTCAGACCGGGGAGCTGTTTTTT.

The sample holds one count of this clone. The rearrangement uses TRBV27 and TRBJ1-2, with TRBD1 identical over 7 bases. CDR1 MNHEY and CDR2 SMNVEV come from the germline V gene (reference sequence). V lost 5 bases, J lost 2 bases, and 14 bases stayed unmatched. The CDR3 runs 17 residues. The CDR3 loop is CASSALGQRSPNYGYTF. CDR3 nucleotides: TGTGCCAGCAGTGCCTTGGGACAGCGGTCCCCGAACTATGGCTACACCTTC.

The chain links TRBV9 to TRBJ1-2; D is uncertain. Germline lookup yields CDR1 SGDLS and CDR2 YYNGEE. CDR3 length equals 16 residues. Trimming shortened V by 3 bases and J by 4 bases, and 19 bases separated the two germline ends. CDR3 in amino acids: CASSGIGAPTVYGYTF. The CDR3 nucleotides read TGTGCCAGCAGCGGGATTGGAGCGCCAACGGTCTATGGCTACACCTTC.

In DNA, the CDR3 is TGTGCCAGCAGTGAATGGGGTAGCGGGAGTAGCAATGAGCAGTTCTTC. This gives the protein CASSEWGSGSSNEQFF. The chain joins TRBV6-1 to TRBJ2-1, with TRBD2 matching over 9 bases. CDR1 and CDR2 (germline): MNHNS, SASEGT. CDR3 length: 16 residues. V shed 2 bases and J 6 bases; nucleotides not matched to a gene: 8.

The V gene is TRBV6-1, the J gene TRBJ1-2; D is uncertain. The CDR3 sequence is 13 residues long. Germline-derived CDR1 and CDR2 are MNHNS and SASEGT. V shed 1 base and J shed 6 bases, with 9 bases lying between them. The CDR3 loop is CASSEGPRDGYTF. The CDR3 nucleotides are TGTGCCAGCAGTGAAGGTCCCCGCGATGGCTACACCTTC.